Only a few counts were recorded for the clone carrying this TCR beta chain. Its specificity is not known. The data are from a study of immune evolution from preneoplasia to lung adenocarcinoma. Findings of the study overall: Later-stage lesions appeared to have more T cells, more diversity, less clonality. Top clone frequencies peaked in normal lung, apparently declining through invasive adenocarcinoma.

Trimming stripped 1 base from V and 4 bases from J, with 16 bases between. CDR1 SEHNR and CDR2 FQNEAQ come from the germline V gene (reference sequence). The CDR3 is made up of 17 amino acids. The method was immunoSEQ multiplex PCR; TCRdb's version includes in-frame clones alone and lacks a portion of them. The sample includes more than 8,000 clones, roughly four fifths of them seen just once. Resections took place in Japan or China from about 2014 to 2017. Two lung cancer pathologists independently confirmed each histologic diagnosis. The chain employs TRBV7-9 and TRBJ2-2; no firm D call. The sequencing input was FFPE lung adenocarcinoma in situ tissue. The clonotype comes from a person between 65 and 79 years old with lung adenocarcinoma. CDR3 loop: CASSLEGRRSSTGELFF. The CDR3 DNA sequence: TGTGCCAGCAGCTTAGAGGGTCGGCGCTCGAGCACCGGGGAGCTGTTTTTT.